This entry describes one T cell receptor (beta chain). Its antigen remains undetermined. Qualities for individual bases were not recorded, and no much larger clone is one base off. This sample is drawn from a study of CD8+ T cells in alopecia areata (dated by TCRdb to the late 2010s). About the full investigation: In both human patients and the C3H/HeJ mouse model, the study applied high-throughput TCRbeta sequencing to look at T cell clonal expansion in alopecia areata. In humans, TCRbeta sequencing was performed on scalp tissue and on sorted CD4+ and CD8+ peripheral blood T cells from healthy controls and from patients with patchy or totalis/universalis alopecia areata. Clonality in the scalp was compared among normal scalp (n=4), patchy alopecia areata scalp (n=8), and alopecia totalis/universalis scalp (n=8). RNA was obtained with the PAXgene miRNA kit for fixed scalp, the miRNeasy kit for PBMCs, and the RNeasy kit for mouse skin. immunoSEQ multiplex PCR using 35 Vbeta forward primers and 13 Jbeta reverse primers was used to amplify TCRbeta CDR3 regions.

The CDR3 spans 16 residues, from the cysteine through the phenylalanine. Only the CDR3 part of the read is kept: 48 bases, read in frame from the first base. In the germline V gene, CDR1 corresponds to MGHRA and CDR2 to YSYEKL. From V the trimming removes 1 base and from J it removes 7 bases, while the gene matches leave 9 bases of the junction unaccounted for. Libraries were constructed by the immunoSEQ multiplex PCR assay. RNA was extracted from all samples and reverse transcribed into cDNA as template for TCR sequencing. SuperScript III was used to make first-strand cDNA, primed with a 2:1 mix of oligo-dT and random hexamers. Amplification bias was assessed with a synthetic immune receptor repertoire, and residual bias was removed computationally. The authors processed their data as follows. After raw reads were preprocessed to remove errors, the CDR3 was defined following IMGT conventions as running from the conserved cysteine to phenylalanine. Clonality was calculated as 1 minus Shannon entropy normalized by log2 of the number of productive unique TCRs. Whether scalp clones were CD4 or CD8 was inferred by matching scalp TCRbeta sequences against CD4 and CD8 repertoires sorted from blood. TCRdb limited this immuneACCESS table to in-frame rearrangements with V and J called. A share of clones is missing; checked studies link under half to unresolved V genes, and the rest is unexplained. From that table come the V and J calls and clone size; the DNA was used to work out D and trimming. The sample profile shows 100,000 to 150,000 clones; less than 70% of them were found once. Roughly 3.1% of the sample comes from the top ten.

After PBMCs were isolated by density centrifugation and stained for CD3, CD4 and CD8, a FACSAria was used to sort CD4+ and CD8+ T cells. Scalp biopsies and blood samples were provided by unaffected controls. Here is what the overall study found, with its caveats: Shared TCR sequences between patients were less evident than in mice, which may be partly attributable to HLA diversity in the patient population. Unlike mouse skin, where gammadelta T cells dominate, normal human skin contains resident alphabeta T cells that get sequenced too, which complicates analysis of the scalp TCR repertoire. Higher clonality and more expanded CD8+ clones were observed in lesional scalp than in normal scalp, particularly in alopecia totalis/universalis, a finding suggestive of antigenic drive.

The receptor was isolated from a human donor in good health. Sequencing was carried out using CD4+ T cells sorted from blood. The sequence is built from TRBV4-1 and TRBJ2-1; TRBD2 lines up with 8 middle nucleotides. CDR3 region: CASSQAGLAGSNEQFF. The DNA sequence is as follows: TGCGCCAGCAGCCAAGCTGGCCTAGCGGGTTCTAATGAGCAGTTCTTC.